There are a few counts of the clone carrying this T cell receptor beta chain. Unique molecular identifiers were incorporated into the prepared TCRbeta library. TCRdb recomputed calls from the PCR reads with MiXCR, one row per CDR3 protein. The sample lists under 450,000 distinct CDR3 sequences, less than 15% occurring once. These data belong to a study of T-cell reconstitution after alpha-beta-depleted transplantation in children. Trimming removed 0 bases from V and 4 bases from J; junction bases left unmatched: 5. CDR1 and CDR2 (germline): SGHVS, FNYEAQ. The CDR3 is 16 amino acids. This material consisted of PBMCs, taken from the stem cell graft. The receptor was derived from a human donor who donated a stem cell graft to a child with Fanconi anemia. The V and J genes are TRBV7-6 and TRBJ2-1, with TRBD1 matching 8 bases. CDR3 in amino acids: CASSLAYRGVYNEQFF. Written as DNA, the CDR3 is TGTGCCAGCAGCTTAGCCTACAGGGGGGTTTACAATGAGCAGTTCTTC.